A selection of T cell receptor beta chains follows, all from one sample in a study of cytomegalovirus exposure and HLA in healthy donors. Data came from immunoSEQ multiplex PCR; TCRdb stores just in-frame clones and leaves some out. The top ten clones hold around 1.6% of a sample with 100,000 to 150,000 clones, over 75% of them seen once. Sequenced sample: PBMCs. Source of these receptors: a woman in her late teens or twenties in good health and CMV-seronegative. Both conserved end residues are trimmed from each CDR3. The order of the fields is CDR3 protein, J gene, clone size, V gene. Clone sizes are given selectively: once, few, many, or a class where the clone is expanded.

ASSYGRGLSYEQY TRBJ2-7 - TRBV27
ASSLEGTGRPPYGYT TRBJ1-2 - TRBV5-1
ASSLGVSAAPPGTGANGLT TRBJ2-6 - TRBV5-1
ASSQDLPGEGTYEQY TRBJ2-7 - TRBV14
ASTPSAATSSYEQY TRBJ2-7 - TRBV27
ASSHYPRGTDTQY TRBJ2-3 - TRBV4-2
ASSTMGGGDTEAF TRBJ1-1 once TRBV7-9
ASRLTVGAETQY TRBJ2-5 - TRBV6-5
AWSGGFEGKLF TRBJ1-4 - TRBV30
ASSLGNTIY TRBJ1-3 - TRBV21-1
ASTRTVRYTDTQY TRBJ2-3 few TRBV5-6
ASSLDGVADTQY TRBJ2-3 - TRBV5-1